This TCR beta chain was sequenced during a study of blood T cell repertoires in COVID-19. V shed 6 bases and J shed 6 bases, with 12 bases lying between them. CDR3 length: 12 residues. Germline assignment: CDR1 SNHLY and CDR2 FYNNEI. The method was immunoSEQ multiplex PCR; TCRdb's version includes in-frame clones alone and lacks a portion of them. Of fewer than 350,000 clones in the sample, 75% to 90% are singletons; the top ten hold about 2.5%. The sample taken for sequencing was PBMCs or T cells enriched from blood (not recorded which). The sequence was collected from a woman aged 45 to 65 who had recovered from COVID-19. The chain combines TRBV2 with TRBJ2-7; D might be TRBD1 (6 bases). DNA of the CDR3: TGTGCCAGCAGGATGGACAGCCGCGAGCAGTACTTC. Translation: CASRMDSREQYF.